These T cell receptor beta chains were read from a single sample in a study of T cell responses to AZD1222 COVID-19 vaccine. Assay: immunoSEQ multiplex PCR; the TCRdb copy retains only in-frame clones and omits some. The data contain some 160,000 clones, roughly 92% of them singletons. Sequencing used peripheral blood, obtained on day 0 of AZD1222 vaccination. The receptors stem from an adult in good health. Each CDR3 is given with its conserved first and last residue. The D gene is left open where the match is weak. The size of a clone is reported for some rows only, either as once, few or many, or as a class for expanded clones.

V gene: TRBV3-1/TRBV3-2; J gene: TRBJ2-1; D gene: NA; clone size: once; CDR3 DNA: TGTGCCAGCAGCCAAGGCCCCCAGAGTTTCAATGAGCAGTTCTTC; CDR3 protein: CASSQGPQSFNEQFF
V gene: TRBV30; J gene: TRBJ1-2; D gene: NA; clone size: few; CDR3 DNA: TGTGCCTGGAGTATTCCCAGAACTAACTATGGCTACACCTTC; CDR3 protein: CAWSIPRTNYGYTF
V gene: TRBV4-3; J gene: TRBJ1-6; D gene: NA; clone size: NA; CDR3 DNA: TGCGCCAGCAGCCAAGACACCGAGAATTCACCCCTCCACTTT; CDR3 protein: CASSQDTENSPLHF
V gene: TRBV7-9; J gene: TRBJ1-2; D gene: NA; clone size: NA; CDR3 DNA: TGTGCCAGCAGCGGGCCCGGGACCGGCCTCTCCGGCTACACCTTC; CDR3 protein: CASSGPGTGLSGYTF
V gene: TRBV10-2; J gene: TRBJ1-2; D gene: NA; clone size: NA; CDR3 DNA: TGCGCCAGCAGTGAGTCGTTCTTCCGGGGAGAGGGCTACACCTTC; CDR3 protein: CASSESFFRGEGYTF
V gene: TRBV6-4; J gene: TRBJ2-3; D gene: TRBD1; clone size: NA; CDR3 DNA: TGTGCCAGCAGGATATTACAGGGGCGAACTAGCACAGATACGCAGTATTTT; CDR3 protein: CASRILQGRTSTDTQYF
V gene: TRBV12-3/TRBV12-4; J gene: TRBJ1-2; D gene: TRBD1; clone size: NA; CDR3 DNA: TGTGCCAGCAGGGCAGGGGGGGGCTACACCTTC; CDR3 protein: CASRAGGGYTF
V gene: TRBV2; J gene: TRBJ2-5; D gene: NA; clone size: NA; CDR3 DNA: TGTGCCAGCAGTGAAGTGGGCCAGGGGACGGGGGAGACCCAGTACTTC; CDR3 protein: CASSEVGQGTGETQYF
V gene: TRBV6-2/TRBV6-3; J gene: TRBJ1-2; D gene: TRBD1; clone size: NA; CDR3 DNA: TGTGCCAGCAGTTACTCCGACAGGGTCTATGGCTACACCTTC; CDR3 protein: CASSYSDRVYGYTF
V gene: TRBV9; J gene: TRBJ1-1; D gene: NA; clone size: NA; CDR3 DNA: TGTGCCAGCAGCTCTCAGCCACGAAACACTGAAGCTTTCTTT; CDR3 protein: CASSSQPRNTEAFF
V gene: TRBV5-5; J gene: TRBJ1-2; D gene: NA; clone size: NA; CDR3 DNA: TGTGCCAGCAGCCAAGGGGCCCCTTCCTATGGCTACACCTTC; CDR3 protein: CASSQGAPSYGYTF
V gene: TRBV4-1; J gene: TRBJ2-3; D gene: TRBD2; clone size: NA; CDR3 DNA: TGCGCCAGCAGCCAAAGAGCGGGAACCACAGATACGCAGTATTTT; CDR3 protein: CASSQRAGTTDTQYF
V gene: TRBV12-3/TRBV12-4; J gene: TRBJ2-1; D gene: NA; clone size: NA; CDR3 DNA: TGTGCCAGCAGTCTAGTGTACAATGAGCAGTTCTTC; CDR3 protein: CASSLVYNEQFF
V gene: TRBV18; J gene: TRBJ1-1; D gene: NA; clone size: NA; CDR3 DNA: TGTGCCAGCTCACCAGAAGTCGTGGGCACTGAAGCTTTCTTT; CDR3 protein: CASSPEVVGTEAFF
V gene: TRBV5-6; J gene: TRBJ1-2; D gene: NA; clone size: NA; CDR3 DNA: TGTGCCAGCAGCTCGACTAACTATGGCTACACCTTC; CDR3 protein: CASSSTNYGYTF
V gene: TRBV7-2; J gene: TRBJ2-7; D gene: NA; clone size: NA; CDR3 DNA: TGTGCCAGCAGCTTAAAGGGGTCCTACGAGCAGTACTTC; CDR3 protein: CASSLKGSYEQYF
V gene: TRBV6-5; J gene: TRBJ2-7; D gene: TRBD1; clone size: NA; CDR3 DNA: TGTGCCAGCAGTCACAGGGGAGAGCAGTACTTC; CDR3 protein: CASSHRGEQYF
V gene: TRBV5-4; J gene: TRBJ2-5; D gene: NA; clone size: NA; CDR3 DNA: TGTGCCAGCAGCTGGGAGAGAGGAGAGACCCAGTACTTC; CDR3 protein: CASSWERGETQYF
V gene: TRBV7-9; J gene: TRBJ1-2; D gene: NA; clone size: NA; CDR3 DNA: TGTGCCAGCAGCTTAGAGGGGGGCCCTAACTATGGCTACACCTTC; CDR3 protein: CASSLEGGPNYGYTF
V gene: TRBV6-5; J gene: TRBJ2-7; D gene: NA; clone size: few; CDR3 DNA: TGTGCCAGCAGTTCCACAGCGTTCGGCGCCTACGAGCAGTACTTC; CDR3 protein: CASSSTAFGAYEQYF
V gene: TRBV7-9; J gene: TRBJ1-1; D gene: NA; clone size: NA; CDR3 DNA: TGTGCCAGCAGCCGAACAGGGTCCATGAACACTGAAGCTTTCTTT; CDR3 protein: CASSRTGSMNTEAFF
V gene: TRBV9; J gene: TRBJ2-3; D gene: TRBD2; clone size: NA; CDR3 DNA: TGTGCCAGCTCCAAACTCCGGGGAGGGACAGATACGCAGTATTTT; CDR3 protein: CASSKLRGGTDTQYF
V gene: TRBV24-1; J gene: TRBJ2-1; D gene: TRBD2; clone size: NA; CDR3 DNA: TGTGCCATCGGGACTAGCGGGAGAGACCACAATGAGCAGTTCTTC; CDR3 protein: CAIGTSGRDHNEQFF
V gene: TRBV9; J gene: TRBJ1-2; D gene: NA; clone size: NA; CDR3 DNA: TGTGCCAGCAGCGGTAACAGATTAAACTATGGCTACACCTTC; CDR3 protein: CASSGNRLNYGYTF
V gene: TRBV4-2; J gene: TRBJ1-4; D gene: NA; clone size: NA; CDR3 DNA: TGTGCCAGCAGCCCACCGGGACTGTGGAGACTGTTTTTT; CDR3 protein: CASSPPGLWRLFF
V gene: TRBV5-1; J gene: TRBJ1-1; D gene: NA; clone size: NA; CDR3 DNA: TGCGCCAGCAGCTTGGCAGCGGGGCTATCTGAAGCTTTCTTT; CDR3 protein: CASSLAAGLSEAFF
V gene: TRBV9; J gene: TRBJ2-3; D gene: TRBD2; clone size: NA; CDR3 DNA: TGTGCCAGCAGCGTAGTATCAAGCGGGGGACCCACAGATACGCAGTATTTT; CDR3 protein: CASSVVSSGGPTDTQYF
V gene: TRBV27; J gene: TRBJ2-7; D gene: TRBD1; clone size: NA; CDR3 DNA: TGTGCCAGCAGTTCTGGACAGGGGGCCAGGGAGCAGTACTTC; CDR3 protein: CASSSGQGAREQYF
V gene: TRBV18; J gene: TRBJ1-1; D gene: NA; clone size: NA; CDR3 DNA: TGTGCCAGCTCACACGACAGGCTGAACACTGAAGCTTTCTTT; CDR3 protein: CASSHDRLNTEAFF
V gene: TRBV5-5; J gene: TRBJ2-7; D gene: NA; clone size: once; CDR3 DNA: TGTGCCAGCAGCTTGGACCCTGAATACTCCTACGAGCAGTACTTC; CDR3 protein: CASSLDPEYSYEQYF
V gene: TRBV6-5; J gene: TRBJ2-7; D gene: TRBD1; clone size: NA; CDR3 DNA: TGTGCCAGCAGCCTCTCCTGGACAGGCTCCTACGAGCAGTACTTC; CDR3 protein: CASSLSWTGSYEQYF
V gene: TRBV3-1/TRBV3-2; J gene: TRBJ1-1; D gene: NA; clone size: NA; CDR3 DNA: TGTGCCAGCAGCCAACGACAGCCTCACACTGAAGCTTTCTTT; CDR3 protein: CASSQRQPHTEAFF
V gene: TRBV15; J gene: TRBJ2-1; D gene: NA; clone size: NA; CDR3 DNA: TGTGCCACCAGCATCTACAATGAGCAGTTCTTC; CDR3 protein: CATSIYNEQFF
V gene: TRBV5-1; J gene: TRBJ1-2; D gene: TRBD1; clone size: NA; CDR3 DNA: TGCGCCAGCAGCTCAGAGACAGGGTCGGTGAGCTACACCTTC; CDR3 protein: CASSSETGSVSYTF
V gene: TRBV18; J gene: TRBJ1-4; D gene: NA; clone size: once; CDR3 DNA: TGTGCCAGCTCACTCTTTGGGCAGGGAGCCGTGGAACTGTTTTTT; CDR3 protein: CASSLFGQGAVELFF
V gene: TRBV4-1; J gene: TRBJ1-1; D gene: NA; clone size: NA; CDR3 DNA: TGCGCCAGCAGCCCGGCCGCGGCGGGGAGGCGCACTGAAGCTTTCTTT; CDR3 protein: CASSPAAAGRRTEAFF
V gene: TRBV5-6; J gene: TRBJ2-5; D gene: TRBD1; clone size: NA; CDR3 DNA: TGTGCCAGCAGCCGGACAGGGGGTCTTCAAGAGACCCAGTACTTC; CDR3 protein: CASSRTGGLQETQYF
V gene: TRBV11-3; J gene: TRBJ2-3; D gene: TRBD2; clone size: NA; CDR3 DNA: TGTGCCAGCAGCCAAAAGTGGGGGGGTAACACAGATACGCAGTATTTT; CDR3 protein: CASSQKWGGNTDTQYF
V gene: TRBV5-1; J gene: TRBJ2-3; D gene: NA; clone size: once; CDR3 DNA: TGCGCCAGCAGCCCCTTGGGGCTAGCGGATACGCAGTATTTT; CDR3 protein: CASSPLGLADTQYF
V gene: TRBV6-6; J gene: TRBJ2-7; D gene: NA; clone size: NA; CDR3 DNA: TGTGCCAGCAGTTACTCGACCGGGGTTACCTACGAGCAGTACTTC; CDR3 protein: CASSYSTGVTYEQYF
V gene: TRBV5-1; J gene: TRBJ2-5; D gene: NA; clone size: NA; CDR3 DNA: TGCGCCAGCAATCCGACAGGGAGGGAGACCCAGTACTTC; CDR3 protein: CASNPTGRETQYF
V gene: TRBV3-1/TRBV3-2; J gene: TRBJ1-1; D gene: NA; clone size: NA; CDR3 DNA: TGTGCCAGCAGCCAAGGCACTGAAGCTTTCTTT; CDR3 protein: CASSQGTEAFF
V gene: TRBV10-3; J gene: TRBJ1-5; D gene: NA; clone size: NA; CDR3 DNA: TGTGCCATTGGCCCCCGGGGGGCTAATCAGCCCCAGCATTTT; CDR3 protein: CAIGPRGANQPQHF
V gene: TRBV24-1; J gene: TRBJ2-5; D gene: TRBD1; clone size: once; CDR3 DNA: TGTGCCACCAGTGAAAAGGGACAGAACTTCCAAGAGACCCAGTACTTC; CDR3 protein: CATSEKGQNFQETQYF
V gene: TRBV19; J gene: TRBJ1-5; D gene: NA; clone size: NA; CDR3 DNA: TGTGCCAGTACCCCGGGACAAACTGGCTATCAGCCCCAGCATTTT; CDR3 protein: CASTPGQTGYQPQHF
V gene: TRBV6-5; J gene: TRBJ1-2; D gene: NA; clone size: NA; CDR3 DNA: TGTGCCAGCAGTTACTCTTCGAAGGGCGGCTACACCTTC; CDR3 protein: CASSYSSKGGYTF
V gene: TRBV20-1; J gene: TRBJ2-5; D gene: NA; clone size: NA; CDR3 DNA: TGCAGTGCTACAGGTAGGGAGACCCAGTACTTC; CDR3 protein: CSATGRETQYF
V gene: TRBV2; J gene: TRBJ2-3; D gene: TRBD2; clone size: NA; CDR3 DNA: TGTGCCAGCAGTGAAGAGGGTGGGGCTAGCGGTACAGCGCAGTATTTT; CDR3 protein: CASSEEGGASGTAQYF
V gene: TRBV27; J gene: TRBJ2-1; D gene: TRBD2; clone size: few; CDR3 DNA: TGTGCCAGCAGTCGGGGACTAGCGGGACTCAATGAGCAGTTCTTC; CDR3 protein: CASSRGLAGLNEQFF
V gene: TRBV11-3; J gene: TRBJ2-1; D gene: TRBD1; clone size: once; CDR3 DNA: TGTGCCAGCAGCAAAACCAGGGGGTACAATGAGCAGTTCTTC; CDR3 protein: CASSKTRGYNEQFF
V gene: TRBV18; J gene: TRBJ2-5; D gene: NA; clone size: NA; CDR3 DNA: TGTGCCAGCTCACGATGGCGCAACCAAGAGACCCAGTACTTC; CDR3 protein: CASSRWRNQETQYF
V gene: TRBV5-4; J gene: TRBJ1-2; D gene: TRBD1; clone size: NA; CDR3 DNA: TGTGCCAGCAGCTGGCGGGACAGCTCATATGGCTACACCTTC; CDR3 protein: CASSWRDSSYGYTF
V gene: TRBV3-1/TRBV3-2; J gene: TRBJ1-5; D gene: NA; clone size: NA; CDR3 DNA: TGTGCCAGCAGCCAAGATCAGGTACGAAGCAATCAGCCCCAGCATTTT; CDR3 protein: CASSQDQVRSNQPQHF
V gene: TRBV4-2; J gene: TRBJ2-3; D gene: NA; clone size: few; CDR3 DNA: TGTGCCAGCAGCCAAGATCAGGTGGGCACAGATACGCAGTATTTT; CDR3 protein: CASSQDQVGTDTQYF